This is a list of T cell receptor beta chains from one sample in a study of Ad26.COV2.S vaccination and SARS-CoV-2 variants. The protocol was immunoSEQ multiplex PCR, while the TCRdb copy is restricted to in-frame clones and leaves out a portion. The sample records 200,000 to 250,000 clones, 85% to 90% being singletons. The starting material was peripheral blood, obtained in a trial of Ad26.COV2.S vaccine versus placebo. The origin of the receptors is a person between 18 and 65 years old who received the Ad26.COV2.S COVID-19 vaccine or a placebo. CDR3s include the opening cysteine and the closing phenylalanine or tryptophan. D genes are given only for firm matches. Clone size is stated in some rows and not others, as once, few, many or a class when expanded.

V: TRBV29-1
size: .
J: TRBJ1-6
D: TRBD1
DNA: TGCAGCGTTGAGACAGGGGTGGATTCACCCCTCCACTTT
CDR3: CSVETGVDSPLHF

V: TRBV25-1
size: once
J: TRBJ2-3
D: .
DNA: TGTGCCAGCAGTACGTCCCGGGGGTTAAGGACAGATACGCAGTATTTT
CDR3: CASSTSRGLRTDTQYF

V: TRBV9
size: .
J: TRBJ2-1
D: .
DNA: TGTGCCAGCAGCGTAGAGGAAGGGTGGTACAATGAGCAGTTCTTC
CDR3: CASSVEEGWYNEQFF

V: TRBV7-8
size: .
J: TRBJ2-7
D: .
DNA: TGTGCCAGCAGCTTGGCGCGGTGGTACGAGCAGTACTTC
CDR3: CASSLARWYEQYF

V: TRBV6-6
size: once
J: TRBJ2-3
D: .
DNA: TGTGCCAGCAGCCGGCCAGATACGCAGTATTTT
CDR3: CASSRPDTQYF

V: TRBV10-3
size: .
J: TRBJ1-2
D: TRBD1
DNA: TGTGCCATCAGTGGGAACAGGGGCTCGAATGGCTACACCTTC
CDR3: CAISGNRGSNGYTF

V: TRBV15
size: .
J: TRBJ2-5
D: .
DNA: TGTGCCACCAGCAGAGATAGGCGGGACAGCCAAGAGACCCAGTACTTC
CDR3: CATSRDRRDSQETQYF

V: TRBV5-1
size: .
J: TRBJ2-7
D: .
DNA: TGCGCCAGCAGCCCGGACGGGCTCGGGGAGCAGTACTTC
CDR3: CASSPDGLGEQYF

V: TRBV5-1
size: .
J: TRBJ2-3
D: .
DNA: TGCGCCAGCAGCTCAGGAGAGATGAGGACAGATACGCAGTATTTT
CDR3: CASSSGEMRTDTQYF

V: TRBV27
size: .
J: TRBJ2-3
D: TRBD2
DNA: TGTGCCAGCAGGCTAGCGGGAGGCGAATTTCCAGATACGCAGTATTTT
CDR3: CASRLAGGEFPDTQYF

V: TRBV15
size: once
J: TRBJ2-7
D: .
DNA: TGTGCCACCAGCCCCCGACAGCGGACCTACGAGCAGTACTTC
CDR3: CATSPRQRTYEQYF

V: TRBV9
size: .
J: TRBJ2-1
D: TRBD1
DNA: TGTGCCAGCAGCGTAGAGGGACAGGGGCGTAATGAGCAGTTCTTC
CDR3: CASSVEGQGRNEQFF

V: TRBV30
size: few
J: TRBJ1-4
D: .
DNA: TGTGCCTGGAGTTCAGGGTTGGCTACAACTAATGAAAAACTGTTTTTT
CDR3: CAWSSGLATTNEKLFF

V: TRBV19
size: once
J: TRBJ1-2
D: .
DNA: TGTGCCAGTAGTAAACTTCAAAACCCCTCCGGACATTGGGGCTACACCTTC
CDR3: CASSKLQNPSGHWGYTF

V: TRBV28
size: .
J: TRBJ2-7
D: TRBD1
DNA: TGTGCCAGTCGCAACCCAGGGGGACAGGCCCTCCGGGAGCAGTACTTC
CDR3: CASRNPGGQALREQYF

V: TRBV5-1
size: .
J: TRBJ1-1
D: TRBD1
DNA: TGCGCCAGCAGCTTACCCGGGACAGCGAGCACTGAAGCTTTCTTT
CDR3: CASSLPGTASTEAFF

V: TRBV29-1
size: .
J: TRBJ2-5
D: TRBD2
DNA: TGCAGCGTTGATCCTAGCGGGTCCCCAGGAGAGACCCAGTACTTC
CDR3: CSVDPSGSPGETQYF

V: TRBV28
size: .
J: TRBJ2-7
D: TRBD2
DNA: TGTGCCAGCAGTTTTTGGGGGGGGACGGCCTCCTACGAGCAGTACTTC
CDR3: CASSFWGGTASYEQYF

V: TRBV10-3
size: .
J: TRBJ2-1
D: .
DNA: TGTGCCACCCACACAGGCAATCCGGTGTCCAATGAGCAGTTCTTC
CDR3: CATHTGNPVSNEQFF

V: TRBV7-2
size: .
J: TRBJ2-7
D: .
DNA: TGTGCCAGCAGCTTACGGGATGGGCTAGAGCAGTACTTC
CDR3: CASSLRDGLEQYF

V: TRBV4-2
size: once
J: TRBJ2-1
D: .
DNA: TGTGCCAGCAGCCCTGAGCGGTGGGACCAACATGAGCAGTTCTTC
CDR3: CASSPERWDQHEQFF

V: TRBV10-1
size: .
J: TRBJ2-5
D: .
DNA: TGCGCCAGCAAGGCGGACGGTCTTCAGGAGACCCAGTACTTC
CDR3: CASKADGLQETQYF

V: TRBV4-3
size: once
J: TRBJ1-5
D: .
DNA: TGCGCCAGCAGCCACAGAAGGGGGATGAACAATCAGCCCCAGCATTTT
CDR3: CASSHRRGMNNQPQHF

V: TRBV20-1
size: .
J: TRBJ1-1
D: .
DNA: TGCAGTGCTAAGGTCGGGCGTGAAGCTTTCTTT
CDR3: CSAKVGREAFF

V: TRBV19
size: medium-sized
J: TRBJ2-7
D: TRBD1
DNA: TGTGCCAGTAGTCCCGGGACAGGAAGTAGAAAGCAGTACTTC
CDR3: CASSPGTGSRKQYF

V: TRBV19
size: .
J: TRBJ1-1
D: .
DNA: TGTGCCAGTATGGGGGTGAACACTGAAGCTTTCTTT
CDR3: CASMGVNTEAFF

V: TRBV18
size: .
J: TRBJ1-5
D: .
DNA: TGTGCCAGCTCACCAATGGCAGATCTTAGGACCCAGCATTTT
CDR3: CASSPMADLRTQHF

V: TRBV6-5
size: .
J: TRBJ2-5
D: .
DNA: TGTGCCAGCAGTTACTGGGCAGGGGCAGGGGAGGAGACCCAGTACTTC
CDR3: CASSYWAGAGEETQYF

V: TRBV24-1
size: .
J: TRBJ2-1
D: TRBD1
DNA: TGTGCCACCAGTGATTCCGGGACAGGGCGGAATGAGCAGTTCTTC
CDR3: CATSDSGTGRNEQFF

V: TRBV6-5
size: few
J: TRBJ2-5
D: .
DNA: TGTGCCAGCAGGATAACCGGGCCAGCAGCGACCCAGTACTTC
CDR3: CASRITGPAATQYF

V: TRBV27
size: .
J: TRBJ1-1
D: TRBD1
DNA: TGTGCCAGCAGTTTATCAAGGACAGGGACCCTCAACACTGAAGCTTTCTTT
CDR3: CASSLSRTGTLNTEAFF

V: TRBV6-5
size: .
J: TRBJ1-5
D: TRBD1
DNA: TGTGCCAGCAGTTCCTTGACAGGGGGATTAATCAAGCCCCAGCATTTT
CDR3: CASSSLTGGLIKPQHF

V: TRBV12-3/TRBV12-4
size: .
J: TRBJ2-7
D: .
DNA: TGTGCCAGCAGTTTTAGCGTGAGCTACGAGCAGTACTTC
CDR3: CASSFSVSYEQYF

V: TRBV30
size: .
J: TRBJ1-2
D: TRBD1
DNA: TGTGCCTGGAACCCACAGGGGGCTCATGGCTACACCTTC
CDR3: CAWNPQGAHGYTF

V: TRBV18
size: .
J: TRBJ2-2
D: .
DNA: TGTGCCAGCTCACCACCGTGGGCTAGCGAGAACACCGGGGAGCTGTTTTTT
CDR3: CASSPPWASENTGELFF

V: TRBV11-2
size: .
J: TRBJ2-5
D: .
DNA: TGTGCCAGCAGCTTACGGGGGCTGCAAGAGACCCAGTACTTC
CDR3: CASSLRGLQETQYF

V: TRBV10-2
size: .
J: TRBJ1-1
D: .
DNA: TGCGCCAGCAGTGAGTTGAACGGGCTTAAGACTGAAGCTTTCTTT
CDR3: CASSELNGLKTEAFF

V: TRBV24-1
size: .
J: TRBJ1-2
D: .
DNA: TGTGCCACCAGTGATTTAGAGGGCTACTATGGCTACACCTTC
CDR3: CATSDLEGYYGYTF

V: TRBV30
size: .
J: TRBJ1-2
D: TRBD1
DNA: TGTGCCTGGAGTGTGGCAGGGGGTAACTATGGCTACACCTTC
CDR3: CAWSVAGGNYGYTF

V: TRBV18
size: .
J: TRBJ2-7
D: .
DNA: TGTGCCAGCTCACCACCGGGACTGGTCTACGAGCAGTACTTC
CDR3: CASSPPGLVYEQYF

V: TRBV9
size: .
J: TRBJ2-2
D: .
DNA: TGTGCCAGCAGCGTAGTAGACACCACCGGGGAGCTGTTTTTT
CDR3: CASSVVDTTGELFF

V: TRBV19
size: .
J: TRBJ1-2
D: .
DNA: TGTGCCAGTAGTATAGATCGATCGTCCCGAAGTGTTGGCTACACCTTC
CDR3: CASSIDRSSRSVGYTF

V: TRBV7-3
size: .
J: TRBJ1-1
D: .
DNA: TGTGCCAGCAGCCCCGGTCCGAACACTGAAGCTTTCTTT
CDR3: CASSPGPNTEAFF

V: TRBV3-1/TRBV3-2
size: .
J: TRBJ1-5
D: .
DNA: TGTGCCAGCAGCCTTTGGGCAGGGGCAGACAATCAGCCCCAGCATTTT
CDR3: CASSLWAGADNQPQHF

V: TRBV10-2
size: .
J: TRBJ2-7
D: .
DNA: TGCGCCAGCACGGGGCAGACCTACGAGCAGTACTTC
CDR3: CASTGQTYEQYF

V: TRBV2
size: few
J: TRBJ2-4
D: TRBD2
DNA: TGTGCCAGCAGGCACAGGGAACTAGCGGGGGAAGGCAAAAACATTCAGTACTTC
CDR3: CASRHRELAGEGKNIQYF

V: TRBV5-1
size: few
J: TRBJ1-1
D: TRBD1
DNA: TGCGCCAGCAGCCGGGACAGGGAGGGCACTGAAGCTTTCTTT
CDR3: CASSRDREGTEAFF

V: TRBV19
size: .
J: TRBJ2-1
D: .
DNA: TGTGCCAGTAGTCTGGGGGGCTTTGCGACTCCCCTTATCGAGCAGTTCTTC
CDR3: CASSLGGFATPLIEQFF

V: TRBV20-1
size: .
J: TRBJ2-1
D: .
DNA: TGCAGTGCTAGGGGGGGAGGTGAGCAGTTCTTC
CDR3: CSARGGGEQFF

V: TRBV7-9
size: .
J: TRBJ2-7
D: .
DNA: TGTGCCAGCAGCCCCCGGGACAACTACGAGCAGTACTTC
CDR3: CASSPRDNYEQYF

V: TRBV15
size: .
J: TRBJ2-2
D: .
DNA: TGTGCCACCAGCCCCCGACCTCTCCCCGGGGAGCTGTTTTTT
CDR3: CATSPRPLPGELFF

V: TRBV28
size: .
J: TRBJ1-4
D: .
DNA: TGTGCCAGCAGTTTTGCAGAATATGCAACTAATGAAAAACTGTTTTTT
CDR3: CASSFAEYATNEKLFF